This T cell receptor (beta chain) was obtained from a study of blood T cell repertoires in COVID-19. Study-level information: Donors in the United States, Italy and Spain gave samples during acute or convalescent COVID-19.

Assay used: immunoSEQ multiplex PCR; TCRdb lists only in-frame clones, some missing. Here the sample spans some 250,000 clones, roughly 85% being singletons. The germline V gene has CDR1 GTSNPN and CDR2 SVGIG (reference sequence). V was clipped by 1 base and J by 5 bases, with 11 bases between them. This CDR3 spans 13 amino acids. The sequence derives from a woman aged 45-59 years who had recovered from COVID-19. The sequencing input was PBMCs or T cells enriched from blood (not recorded which). The chain joins TRBV30 to TRBJ1-2; no definite D call. CDR3 nucleotides: TGTGCCTGGAGTGAGTCAGGCCTGTATGGCTACACCTTC. Translation: CAWSESGLYGYTF.